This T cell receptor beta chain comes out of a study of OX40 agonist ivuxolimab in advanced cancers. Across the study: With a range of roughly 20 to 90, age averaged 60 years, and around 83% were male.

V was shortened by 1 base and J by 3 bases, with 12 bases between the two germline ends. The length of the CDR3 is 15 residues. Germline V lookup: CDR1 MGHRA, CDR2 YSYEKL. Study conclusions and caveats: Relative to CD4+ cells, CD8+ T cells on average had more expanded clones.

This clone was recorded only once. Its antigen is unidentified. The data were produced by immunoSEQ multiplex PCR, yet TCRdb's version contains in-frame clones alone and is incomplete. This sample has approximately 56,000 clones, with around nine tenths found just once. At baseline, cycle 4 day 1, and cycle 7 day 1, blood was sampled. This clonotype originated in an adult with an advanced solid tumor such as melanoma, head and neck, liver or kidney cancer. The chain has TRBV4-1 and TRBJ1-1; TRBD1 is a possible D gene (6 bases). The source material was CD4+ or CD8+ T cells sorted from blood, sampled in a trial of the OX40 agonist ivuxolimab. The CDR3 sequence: CASSQGEGGDTEAFF. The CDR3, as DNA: TGCGCCAGCAGCCAAGGGGAGGGGGGGGACACTGAAGCTTTCTTT.